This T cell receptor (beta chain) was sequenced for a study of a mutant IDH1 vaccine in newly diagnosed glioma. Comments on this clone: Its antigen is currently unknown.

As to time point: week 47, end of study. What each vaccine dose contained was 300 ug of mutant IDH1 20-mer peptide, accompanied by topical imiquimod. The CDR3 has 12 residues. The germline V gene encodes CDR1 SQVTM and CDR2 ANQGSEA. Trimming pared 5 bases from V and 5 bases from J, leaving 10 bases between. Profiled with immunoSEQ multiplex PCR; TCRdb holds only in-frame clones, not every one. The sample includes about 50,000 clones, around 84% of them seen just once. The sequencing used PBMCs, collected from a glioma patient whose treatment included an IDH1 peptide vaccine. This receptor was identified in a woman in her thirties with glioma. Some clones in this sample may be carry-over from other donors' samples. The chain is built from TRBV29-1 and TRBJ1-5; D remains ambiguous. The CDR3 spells CSVKSTDQPQHF. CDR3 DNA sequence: TGCAGCGTTAAGAGTACGGATCAGCCCCAGCATTTT.